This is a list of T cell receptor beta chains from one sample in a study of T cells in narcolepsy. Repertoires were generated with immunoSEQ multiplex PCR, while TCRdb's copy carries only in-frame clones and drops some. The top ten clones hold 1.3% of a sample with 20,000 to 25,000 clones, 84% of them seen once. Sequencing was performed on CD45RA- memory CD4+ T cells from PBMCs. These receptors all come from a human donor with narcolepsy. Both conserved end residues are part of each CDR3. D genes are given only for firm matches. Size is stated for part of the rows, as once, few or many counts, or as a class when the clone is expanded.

CASSAQGANTIYF | TGTGCCAGCAGTGCACAGGGGGCAAACACCATATATTTT | TRBJ1-3 | TRBV2 | - | TRBD1
CASSLVGDLGGYTF | TGTGCCAGCAGCTTGGTTGGGGACCTAGGTGGCTACACCTTC | TRBJ1-2 | TRBV5-4 | few | -
CASSLGQGPGGEQYF | TGTGCCAGCAGCTTGGGCCAGGGGCCGGGGGGGGAGCAGTACTTC | TRBJ2-7 | TRBV5-4 | - | TRBD2
CASSYSLDITSEQYF | TGTGCCAGCAGTTACTCGCTGGACATAACTAGCGAGCAGTACTTC | TRBJ2-7 | TRBV6-5 | - | -
CSVYSDPEQFF | TGCAGCGTGTATAGTGATCCTGAGCAGTTCTTC | TRBJ2-1 | TRBV29-1 | few | -
CASSEIMSAQHF | TGTGCCAGCAGTGAAATCATGTCAGCCCAGCATTTT | TRBJ1-5 | TRBV2 | - | -
CASNPGQAQETQYF | TGTGCCAGCAACCCCGGACAGGCGCAAGAGACCCAGTACTTC | TRBJ2-5 | TRBV9 | - | TRBD1
CASRPDRVAQETQYF | TGTGCCAGTAGACCAGACAGGGTCGCTCAAGAGACCCAGTACTTC | TRBJ2-5 | TRBV19 | - | TRBD1
CASILSANEAFF | TGTGCCAGCATCCTCTCAGCGAATGAAGCTTTCTTT | TRBJ1-1 | TRBV7-2 | - | -
CASRGTSGRGVVQETQYF | TGTGCCAGCAGGGGGACTAGCGGGAGAGGAGTGGTACAAGAGACCCAGTACTTC | TRBJ2-5 | TRBV2 | - | TRBD2
CASRTQGGNTGELFF | TGTGCCAGCAGGACCCAGGGAGGCAACACCGGGGAGCTGTTTTTT | TRBJ2-2 | TRBV7-9 | - | -
CASSLDLAETQYF | TGTGCCAGCAGCTTGGACCTTGCCGAGACCCAGTACTTC | TRBJ2-5 | TRBV5-4 | - | -
CASSVWQAGDNEQFF | TGTGCCAGCAGCGTTTGGCAAGCGGGAGATAATGAGCAGTTCTTC | TRBJ2-1 | TRBV7-2 | - | TRBD2
CASSGTPQGAGGYTF | TGTGCCAGCAGTGGAACCCCACAGGGGGCTGGAGGCTACACCTTC | TRBJ1-2 | TRBV2 | - | TRBD1
CASLSWGLTSTDTQYF | TGTGCCAGCCTTAGTTGGGGACTAACTAGCACAGATACGCAGTATTTT | TRBJ2-3 | TRBV5-4 | - | TRBD2
CASTTPGSNQPQHF | TGTGCCAGCACCACACCGGGTAGCAATCAGCCCCAGCATTTT | TRBJ1-5 | TRBV19 | - | -
CACSRDSNEQFF | TGTGCCTGCTCCCGGGACAGTAATGAGCAGTTCTTC | TRBJ2-1 | TRBV19 | - | TRBD1
CASGEGNYGYTF | TGTGCCAGCGGGGAGGGTAACTATGGCTACACCTTC | TRBJ1-2 | TRBV6-5 | - | -
CASSTGGHDQETQYF | TGTGCCAGTAGTACCGGGGGCCACGACCAAGAGACCCAGTACTTC | TRBJ2-5 | TRBV19 | - | -
CASAGQTYEQYF | TGTGCCAGCGCCGGACAGACCTACGAGCAGTACTTC | TRBJ2-7 | TRBV28 | - | -
CASDQGDGFYNEQFF | TGTGCCAGTGATCAGGGGGACGGATTCTACAATGAGCAGTTCTTC | TRBJ2-1 | TRBV19 | few | TRBD1
CASRNPQVSGNTIYF | TGTGCCAGCAGAAACCCACAGGTCTCTGGAAACACCATATATTTT | TRBJ1-3 | TRBV6-5 | few | -
CASSYRQVYEQYF | TGTGCCAGCTCATACCGACAGGTTTACGAGCAGTACTTC | TRBJ2-7 | TRBV18 | - | -
CASSEQYNEQFF | TGTGCCAGCAGTGAACAGTACAATGAGCAGTTCTTC | TRBJ2-1 | TRBV2 | few | -
CASSPKTASSGNTIYF | TGTGCCAGCTCACCTAAGACGGCCAGCTCTGGAAACACCATATATTTT | TRBJ1-3 | TRBV18 | medium-sized | -
CASSPAGADTQYF | TGTGCCAGCAGTCCCGCGGGGGCAGATACGCAGTATTTT | TRBJ2-3 | TRBV27 | - | TRBD2
CASSQDTGANYGYTF | TGTGCCAGCAGCCAAGATACAGGGGCGAATTATGGCTACACCTTC | TRBJ1-2 | TRBV5-3 | few | TRBD1
CARAGELFF | TGTGCCAGGGCCGGGGAGCTGTTTTTT | TRBJ2-2 | TRBV7-6 | - | -
CASSLPSRDLKQFF | TGCGCCAGCAGCTTACCATCAAGGGACCTAAAGCAGTTCTTC | TRBJ2-1 | TRBV13 | once | -
CASNSNWSPNGPQYF | TGTGCCAGCAACTCGAATTGGTCCCCTAACGGGCCCCAGTACTTC | TRBJ2-5 | TRBV6-1 | - | -
CASSSDHAAWELFF | TGTGCCAGCAGCTCCGACCACGCTGCTTGGGAGCTGTTTTTT | TRBJ2-2 | TRBV11-2 | - | -
CASSPPSTGYTDTQYF | TGTGCCAGCTCACCACCCTCGACAGGGTACACAGATACGCAGTATTTT | TRBJ2-3 | TRBV18 | - | TRBD1
CSVAGTAGSSNEKLFF | TGCAGCGTTGCCGGGACAGCGGGATCGTCTAATGAAAAACTGTTTTTT | TRBJ1-4 | TRBV29-1 | - | TRBD1
CASSLRLAGTDTQYF | TGTGCCAGCAGCCTAAGACTAGCGGGCACAGATACGCAGTATTTT | TRBJ2-3 | TRBV11-2 | - | TRBD2
CSVDLTRSEQFF | TGCAGCGTTGATCTCACGCGGAGTGAGCAGTTCTTC | TRBJ2-1 | TRBV29-1 | - | -
CASSHIFQTSGDYEQYF | TGTGCCAGCAGCCATATATTTCAGACTAGCGGGGACTACGAGCAGTACTTC | TRBJ2-7 | TRBV11-2 | - | TRBD2
CASSVGTSGPLTGETQYF | TGTGCCAGCAGCGTAGGTACTAGCGGGCCCCTTACGGGAGAGACCCAGTACTTC | TRBJ2-5 | TRBV9 | once | TRBD2
CASRGKRTSYNEQFF | TGTGCCAGCAGGGGTAAAAGGACCTCCTACAATGAGCAGTTCTTC | TRBJ2-1 | TRBV6-1 | - | -
CASSQDFGDYTQYF | TGCGCCAGCAGCCAAGATTTTGGGGATTATACGCAGTATTTT | TRBJ2-3 | TRBV4-3 | - | -
CASSLRSSGNTIYF | TGTGCCAGCAGCTTACGGAGCTCTGGAAACACCATATATTTT | TRBJ1-3 | TRBV13 | - | -
CASSLVGGRQFF | TGTGCCAGCAGCTTAGTGGGGGGAAGGCAGTTCTTC | TRBJ2-1 | TRBV7-2 | - | -
CASSLVLSGRLNTEAFF | TGCGCCAGCAGCTTGGTTTTGTCGGGCAGACTGAACACTGAAGCTTTCTTT | TRBJ1-1 | TRBV5-1 | - | -
CASSKGTGQGQPQHF | TGTGCCAGTAGTAAGGGGACAGGCCAGGGCCAGCCCCAGCATTTT | TRBJ1-5 | TRBV19 | - | TRBD1
CASSKGTGIYEQYF | TGTGCCAGCAGTAAGGGGACAGGGATCTACGAGCAGTACTTC | TRBJ2-7 | TRBV6-5 | once | TRBD1
CASSQDYGWGHSTDTQYF | TGCGCCAGCAGCCAAGATTATGGGTGGGGACACTCCACAGATACGCAGTATTTT | TRBJ2-3 | TRBV4-1 | - | -
CASSASYEQYF | TGTGCCAGCAGCGCCTCCTACGAGCAGTACTTC | TRBJ2-7 | TRBV5-8 | - | -
CASSLTSGTGGREQYF | TGTGCCAGCAGCTTGACCTCCGGGACAGGGGGTCGCGAGCAGTACTTC | TRBJ2-7 | TRBV5-4 | - | TRBD1
CATSKLAGSGDNEQFF | TGTGCCACCAGCAAGCTAGCGGGGTCGGGGGACAATGAGCAGTTCTTC | TRBJ2-1 | TRBV15 | - | TRBD2
CASSTRDSHNSPLHF | TGTGCCAGCAGTACCCGGGACAGTCATAATTCACCCCTCCACTTT | TRBJ1-6 | TRBV28 | few | TRBD1
CASSETGPTGEQYF | TGTGCCAGCAGTGAGACGGGACCGACTGGGGAGCAGTACTTC | TRBJ2-7 | TRBV6-1 | - | -
CASSSRTSGAGYNEQFF | TGTGCCAGCAGTTCCCGAACTTCAGGGGCCGGATACAATGAGCAGTTCTTC | TRBJ2-1 | TRBV27 | - | -
CASRHGGVDYEQYF | TGTGCCAGCCGCCACGGGGGGGTGGACTACGAGCAGTACTTC | TRBJ2-7 | TRBV27 | few | TRBD2
CASSLNIYGYTF | TGTGCCAGCAGCCTAAATATATATGGCTACACCTTC | TRBJ1-2 | TRBV7-9 | - | -
CASSAGPGREQFF | TGTGCTAGCAGCGCGGGCCCAGGCAGGGAGCAGTTCTTC | TRBJ2-1 | TRBV7-7 | - | -
CASSRYGGSTGELFF | TGTGCCAGCTCACGGTATGGGGGCTCCACCGGGGAGCTGTTTTTT | TRBJ2-2 | TRBV18 | - | -
CASSPTKDSGGLYEQYF | TGTGCCAGCTCACCAACCAAAGATAGCGGAGGTCTCTACGAGCAGTACTTC | TRBJ2-7 | TRBV18 | - | -
CASSILGHNTGELFF | TGTGCCAGTAGTATCCTGGGGCATAACACCGGGGAGCTGTTTTTT | TRBJ2-2 | TRBV19 | - | -
CASSQDWDGNEKLFF | TGCGCCAGCAGCCAAGATTGGGACGGTAATGAAAAACTGTTTTTT | TRBJ1-4 | TRBV4-3 | - | -
CASSLGRRLAVRDEQFF | TGCGCCAGCAGCTTGGGGAGGCGACTAGCGGTTAGAGATGAGCAGTTCTTC | TRBJ2-1 | TRBV5-1 | - | TRBD2